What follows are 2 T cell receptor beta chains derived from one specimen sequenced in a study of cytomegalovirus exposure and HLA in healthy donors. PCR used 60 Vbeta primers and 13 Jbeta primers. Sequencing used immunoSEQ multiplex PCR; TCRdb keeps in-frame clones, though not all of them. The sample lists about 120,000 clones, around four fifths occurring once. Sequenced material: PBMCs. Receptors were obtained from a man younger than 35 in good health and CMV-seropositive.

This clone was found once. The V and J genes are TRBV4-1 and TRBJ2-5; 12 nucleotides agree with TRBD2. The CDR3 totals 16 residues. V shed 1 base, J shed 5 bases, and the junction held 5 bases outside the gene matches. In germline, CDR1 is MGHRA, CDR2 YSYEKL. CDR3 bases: TGCGCCAGCAGCCAAGGTCGGACTAGCGGGGTGGAGACCCAGTACTTC. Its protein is CASSQGRTSGVETQYF.

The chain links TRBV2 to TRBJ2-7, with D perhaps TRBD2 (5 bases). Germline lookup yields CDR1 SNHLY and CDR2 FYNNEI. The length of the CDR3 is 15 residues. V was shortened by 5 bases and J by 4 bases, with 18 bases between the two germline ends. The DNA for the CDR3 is TGTGCCAGCAGTCCCCTGACGGGGAAGCTGTACGAGCAGTACTTC. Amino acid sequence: CASSPLTGKLYEQYF. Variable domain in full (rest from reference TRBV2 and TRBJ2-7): EPEVTQTPSHQVTQMGQEVILRCVPISNHLYFYWYRQILGQKVEFLVSFYNNEISEKSEIFDDQFSVERPDGSNFTLKIRSTKLEDSAMYFCASSPLTGKLYEQYFGPGTRLTVT.